These T cell receptor beta chains were read from a single sample in a study of blood T cell repertoires in COVID-19. Clones were read by immunoSEQ multiplex PCR, and TCRdb kept only the in-frame ones, dropping some. This table holds 250,000 to 400,000 clones, almost 90% found once. Sequencing was carried out using peripheral blood. The receptors shown here come from a woman in her twenties or thirties with COVID-19, enrolled during active disease. The CDR3 runs from the conserved cysteine through the conserved F or W. D genes are given only for firm matches. A row's size may be missing; if present it is once, few, many or a size class.

>-|TRBV18|-|TRBJ1-4
TGTGCCAGCTCACCACTCCAGGGAAATGAAAAACTGTTTTTT
CASSPLQGNEKLFF
>-|TRBV30|-|TRBJ1-3
TGTGCCTGGAGTGTAACAGCTGGAAACACCATATATTTT
CAWSVTAGNTIYF
>-|TRBV5-1|few|TRBJ2-2
TGCGCCAGCAGACCCGGGACTGAGAACACCGGGGAGCTGTTTTTT
CASRPGTENTGELFF
>-|TRBV28|-|TRBJ1-2
TGTGCCAGCAGGACAACTAACTATGGCTACACCTTC
CASRTTNYGYTF
>TRBD1|TRBV3-1/TRBV3-2|-|TRBJ1-5
TGTGCCAGCAGCCCGGGACAGGGGTATAGCAATCAGCCCCAGCATTTT
CASSPGQGYSNQPQHF
>-|TRBV7-2|few|TRBJ2-7
TGTGCCAGCAGCTTAATGGTCGGTAGCTCCTACGAGCAGTACTTC
CASSLMVGSSYEQYF
>TRBD1|TRBV5-1|-|TRBJ1-2
TGCGCCAGAGACTCTGACACGGGACAGAACTATGGCTACACCTTC
CARDSDTGQNYGYTF
>-|TRBV4-1|-|TRBJ2-5
TGCGCCAGCAGCCCCGAGAAGTGGCAGGGTTCCGAGACCCAGTACTTC
CASSPEKWQGSETQYF
>-|TRBV19|-|TRBJ1-2
TGTGCCAGTAGACAGGGTCATGGCTACACCTTC
CASRQGHGYTF
>-|TRBV28|-|TRBJ2-3
TGTGCCAGCAGTTTATTACAAACCCCCACAGATACGCAGTATTTT
CASSLLQTPTDTQYF